This TCR beta chain derives from a study of technical replicates of blood from a handful of donors. This CDR3 comprises 14 residues. Germline assignment: CDR1 LNHDA and CDR2 SQIVND (reference sequence). After removal of 8 bases from V and 1 base from J, the junction contained 5 bases not matched to a gene. The repertoire was sequenced with immunoSEQ multiplex PCR; TCRdb's copy has only in-frame clones and lacks some. The sample contains tens of thousands of clones, around 94% of which appear only once. The specimen was T cells isolated from PBMCs. V usage is TRBV19 and J usage is TRBJ1-1, with 9 bases fitting TRBD1. The origin of this receptor is a human donor in good health. CDR3 DNA sequence: TGTGCCAGTGCTCCGGGACAGGGGAACACTGAAGCTTTCTTT. It specifies CASAPGQGNTEAFF.